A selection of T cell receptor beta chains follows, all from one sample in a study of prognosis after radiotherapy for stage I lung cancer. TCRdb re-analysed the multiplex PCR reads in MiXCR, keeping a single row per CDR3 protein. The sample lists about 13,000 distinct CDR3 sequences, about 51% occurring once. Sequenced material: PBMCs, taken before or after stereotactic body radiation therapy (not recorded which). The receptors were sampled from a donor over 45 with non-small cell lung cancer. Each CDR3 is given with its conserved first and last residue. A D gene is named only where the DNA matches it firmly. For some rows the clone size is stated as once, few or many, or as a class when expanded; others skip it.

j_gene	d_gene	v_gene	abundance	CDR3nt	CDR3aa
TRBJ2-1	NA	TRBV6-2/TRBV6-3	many	TGTGCCAGCAGCGATAGGACAGAGTGGTACTACAATGAGCAGTTCTTC	CASSDRTEWYYNEQFF
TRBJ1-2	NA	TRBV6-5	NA	TGTGCCAGCAGTTTTGACGGAAACTATGGCTACACCTTC	CASSFDGNYGYTF
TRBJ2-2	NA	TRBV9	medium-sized	TGTGCCAGCAGCCCAGATCGGACGGGGAACACCGGGGAGCTGTTTTTT	CASSPDRTGNTGELFF
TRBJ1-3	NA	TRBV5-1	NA	TGCGCCAGCAGCTTGGCCATAGGTGGGCTCTCTGGAAACACCATATATTTT	CASSLAIGGLSGNTIYF
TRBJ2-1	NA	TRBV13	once	TGTGCCAGCAACCGAGGGACCGTTTACAATGAGCAGTTCTTC	CASNRGTVYNEQFF
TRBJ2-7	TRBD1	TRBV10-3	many	TGTGCCATCGAGCCGGGACAGGGGGCCTACGAGCAGTACTTC	CAIEPGQGAYEQYF
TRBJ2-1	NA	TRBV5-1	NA	TGCGCCAGCAGCCAGTTGGACGGGTACAATGAGCAGTTCTTC	CASSQLDGYNEQFF
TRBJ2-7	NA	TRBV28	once	TGTGCCAGCAGTTTATTGTACAGACACTACGAGCAGTACTTC	CASSLLYRHYEQYF
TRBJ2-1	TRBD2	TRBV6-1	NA	TGTGACAGCAGTGTTAGAGGGAGGGCCGGTAGTGAGCAGTTCTTC	CDSSVRGRAGSEQFF
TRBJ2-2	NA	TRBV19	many	TGTGCCAGTAGGTTGGGTGCGGGCACCGGGGAGCTGTTTTTT	CASRLGAGTGELFF
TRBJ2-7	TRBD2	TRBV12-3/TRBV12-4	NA	TGTGCCAGCAGACTAGCGCCTCCCTACGAGCAGTACTTC	CASRLAPPYEQYF
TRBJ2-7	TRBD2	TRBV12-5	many	TGTGCTAGTGGTTTGGAGCGCCTAGCGGGAGTTCCCTACGAGCAGTACTTC	CASGLERLAGVPYEQYF
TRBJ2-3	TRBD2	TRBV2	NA	TGTGCCAGCAGTTTCGTACTAGCGGGAGATACGCAGTATTTT	CASSFVLAGDTQYF
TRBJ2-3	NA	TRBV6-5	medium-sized	TGTGCCAGCAGTTACTCTCAGGGGACTACCACAGATACGCAGTATTTT	CASSYSQGTTTDTQYF
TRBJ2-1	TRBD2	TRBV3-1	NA	TGTGCCAGCAGCCAGGGGCTAGCGGGAGTAGGAAATGAGCAGTTCTTC	CASSQGLAGVGNEQFF
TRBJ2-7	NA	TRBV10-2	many	TGCGCCAGCAGTGAGGGCAGCTACGAGCAGTACTTC	CASSEGSYEQYF
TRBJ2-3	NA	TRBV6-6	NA	TGTGCCAGCAGTTACTCGTCCGCTAATACAGATACGCAGTATTTT	CASSYSSANTDTQYF
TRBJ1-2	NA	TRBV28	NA	TGTGCCAGCAGTTTAAATCTTAACTATGGCCGCACCTTC	CASSLNLNYGRTF
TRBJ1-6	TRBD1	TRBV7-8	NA	TGTGCCAGCAGCTTAATAGGACAGGGTGCTTCACCCCTCCACTTT	CASSLIGQGASPLHF
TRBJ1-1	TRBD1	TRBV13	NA	TGTGCCAGCAGCCGACAGGGGGCGACTGAAGCTTTCTTT	CASSRQGATEAFF
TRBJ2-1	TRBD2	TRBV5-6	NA	TGTGCCAGCAGCCAACTAGCGGGAGGTCTCAATGAGCAGTTCTTC	CASSQLAGGLNEQFF
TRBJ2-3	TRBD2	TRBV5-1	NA	TGCGCCAGCAGCCAGGGACTAGCGGAATTCGCAGATACGCAGTATTTT	CASSQGLAEFADTQYF
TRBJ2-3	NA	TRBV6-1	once	TGTGCCACACAGGGAGGGCCGGATACGCAGTATTTT	CATQGGPDTQYF
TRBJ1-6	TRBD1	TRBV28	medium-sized	TGTGCCAGCACTACTTTGACAGGGCGAAGCTCCTATAATTCACCCCTCCACTTT	CASTTLTGRSSYNSPLHF
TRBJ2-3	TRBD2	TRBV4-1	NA	TGCGCCAGTAGCGTTGCCCTAGCGGGAGGGGATACGCAGTATTTT	CASSVALAGGDTQYF
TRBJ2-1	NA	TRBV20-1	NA	TGCAGTGCTAGAACAACTAGATTATATGAGCAGTTCTTC	CSARTTRLYEQFF
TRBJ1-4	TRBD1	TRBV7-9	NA	TGTGCCAGCAGCTCCCACCAGGGGGGATATGAAAAACTGTTTTTT	CASSSHQGGYEKLFF
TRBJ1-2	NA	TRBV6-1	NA	TGTGCCAGCAAACCCCCACTAGAAGGGGACCATGGCTACACCTTC	CASKPPLEGDHGYTF
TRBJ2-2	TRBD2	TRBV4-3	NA	TGCGCCAGCAGACTTCTAGCGGGCGATTACCCCGGGGAGCTGTTTTTT	CASRLLAGDYPGELFF
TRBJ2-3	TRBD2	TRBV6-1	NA	TGTGCCATTCAACCGGGACTAGGAGGAGATACGCAGTATTTT	CAIQPGLGGDTQYF
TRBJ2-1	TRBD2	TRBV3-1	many	TGTGCCAGCAGCCTTCCAGCGGGAGGGCAGGGGAACAATGAGCAGTTCTTC	CASSLPAGGQGNNEQFF
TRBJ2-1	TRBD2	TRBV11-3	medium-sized	TGTGCCAGCAGCCCTAGACTAGCGGAATACAATGAGCAGTTCTTC	CASSPRLAEYNEQFF
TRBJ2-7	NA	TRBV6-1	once	TGTGCCAGCAGTGAATCCCCGCCAGGACTCCAGCAGTACTTC	CASSESPPGLQQYF
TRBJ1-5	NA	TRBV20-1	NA	TGCAGTGCTCCCGGGACCGACAATCAGCCCCAGCATTTT	CSAPGTDNQPQHF
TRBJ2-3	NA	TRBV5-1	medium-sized	TGCGCCAGCAGCTTGGTAGGAAGGGATACGCAGTATTTT	CASSLVGRDTQYF
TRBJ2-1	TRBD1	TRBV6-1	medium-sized	TGTGCCAGCAGGCTAACAGGGGGAGGTGAGCAGTTCTTC	CASRLTGGGEQFF
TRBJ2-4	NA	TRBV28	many	TGTGCCAGCAGTCCACCCCCGGGTTCCGGCCCTAAAAACATTCAGTACTTC	CASSPPPGSGPKNIQYF
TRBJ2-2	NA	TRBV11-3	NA	TGTGCCAGCAGCTCTAACAGCAACACCGGGGAGCTGTTTTTT	CASSSNSNTGELFF
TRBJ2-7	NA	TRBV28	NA	TGTGCCAGCAGTTACTACCACAGATCATCTACCTACGAGCAGTACTTC	CASSYYHRSSTYEQYF
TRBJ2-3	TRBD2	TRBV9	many	TGTGCCAGCAGCGTAGGGGGAGTTGGCGGGACTAGCCCATATACGCAGTATTTT	CASSVGGVGGTSPYTQYF
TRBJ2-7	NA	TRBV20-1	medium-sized	TGCAGTGCTAACGGCCCGGGGCTCTCCTACGAGCAGTACTTC	CSANGPGLSYEQYF
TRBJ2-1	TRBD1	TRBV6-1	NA	TGTGCCAGCAGCCCTAGGACAGGGGTAGCCGATGAGCAGTTCTTC	CASSPRTGVADEQFF
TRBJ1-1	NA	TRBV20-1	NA	TGCAGTGCTCTAGATAACGCTCAAGCTTTCTTT	CSALDNAQAFF
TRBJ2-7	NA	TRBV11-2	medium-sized	TGTGCCAGCAGAAAAGGAGGGGCCTACGAGCAGTACTTC	CASRKGGAYEQYF
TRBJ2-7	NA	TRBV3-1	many	TGTGCCAGCAGCCATAGTCTGACAGCCGAGCAGTACTTC	CASSHSLTAEQYF
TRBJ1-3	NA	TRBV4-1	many	TGCGCCAGCAGCCAAGAATTTAAGGGGACGGGAAACACCATATATTTT	CASSQEFKGTGNTIYF
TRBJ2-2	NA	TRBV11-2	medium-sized	TGTGCCAGCAGCTTCGCCCGATCCGGGGAGCTGTTTTTT	CASSFARSGELFF